A selection of T cell receptor beta chains follows, all from one sample in a study of control samples from healthy donors and cancer patients. The assay was immunoSEQ multiplex PCR, and TCRdb's table has in-frame clones only and misses some. The data show 150,000 to 200,000 clones, 80% to 95% seen once. Sequencing input: blood. These receptors were taken from a man aged 18 to 30 in good health. Both conserved end residues are part of each CDR3. Each record gives: V gene, D gene, J gene, clone size, CDR3 protein, CDR3 DNA. D genes are given only for firm matches. The size of a clone is reported for some rows only, either as once, few or many, or as a class for expanded clones.

>TRBV30|-|TRBJ2-3|once
CAWSVAGADTQYF
TGTGCCTGGAGCGTGGCTGGGGCAGATACGCAGTATTTT
>TRBV2|-|TRBJ1-1|-
CASNTGRDTEAFF
TGTGCCAGCAATACAGGTCGGGACACTGAAGCTTTCTTT
>TRBV7-2|-|TRBJ2-5|once
CASSPRVWETETQYF
TGTGCCAGCAGCCCGAGGGTATGGGAGACAGAGACCCAGTACTTC
>TRBV6-5|-|TRBJ1-6|-
CASSRSSGVNSPLHF
TGTGCCAGCAGTCGAAGTAGTGGGGTAAATTCACCCCTCCACTTT
>TRBV5-4|-|TRBJ2-7|-
CASSLGSGGYEQYF
TGTGCCAGCAGCTTAGGATCCGGTGGCTACGAGCAGTACTTC
>TRBV9|-|TRBJ1-5|few
CASSVDSRGNQPQHF
TGTGCCAGCAGCGTAGATAGCAGGGGCAATCAGCCCCAGCATTTT
>TRBV14|-|TRBJ1-2|-
CASSHPERDGYTF
TGTGCCAGCAGCCACCCAGAGAGGGATGGCTACACCTTC
>TRBV6-4|-|TRBJ2-2|-
CASSDPPGELFF
TGTGCCAGCAGTGACCCCCCCGGGGAGCTGTTTTTT
>TRBV24-1|-|TRBJ2-5|-
CATSDRGGYQETQYF
TGTGCCACCAGTGACCGAGGTGGGTACCAAGAGACCCAGTACTTC
>TRBV7-8|-|TRBJ1-2|-
CASSLRDRIYGYTF
TGTGCCAGCAGCCTGCGTGACAGGATATATGGCTACACCTTC
>TRBV19|-|TRBJ1-1|-
CASVRRDATEAFF
TGTGCCAGCGTACGGAGGGATGCCACTGAAGCTTTCTTT
>TRBV4-1|-|TRBJ2-5|-
CASSQDKDSSQETQYF
TGCGCCAGCAGCCAAGACAAAGATTCTAGTCAAGAGACCCAGTACTTC
>TRBV24-1|TRBD1|TRBJ1-2|-
CATSDGGTGGASGYTF
TGTGCCACCAGTGATGGCGGGACAGGGGGCGCCAGTGGCTACACCTTC
>TRBV4-1|-|TRBJ1-1|-
CASSQAPQAEAFF
TGCGCCAGCAGCCAAGCCCCCCAGGCTGAAGCTTTCTTT
>TRBV9|-|TRBJ2-2|-
CASSVVSDPGELFF
TGTGCCAGCAGCGTAGTGTCAGACCCCGGGGAGCTGTTTTTT
>TRBV28|-|TRBJ1-1|-
CASSRRMNTEAFF
TGTGCCAGCAGCCGCCGGATGAACACTGAAGCTTTCTTT
>TRBV19|-|TRBJ2-2|-
CASRKTLGSGELFF
TGTGCCAGTAGGAAGACCCTAGGGTCCGGGGAGCTGTTTTTT
>TRBV6-5|-|TRBJ2-5|-
CASSRLGGGQETQYF
TGTGCCAGCAGCCGACTGGGTGGGGGACAAGAGACCCAGTACTTC
>TRBV5-6|TRBD1|TRBJ1-1|-
CASSDTGGAVGTEAFF
TGTGCCAGCAGCGATACAGGGGGCGCGGTGGGCACTGAAGCTTTCTTT
>TRBV7-2|-|TRBJ2-1|-
CASSRVSTGAGNEQFF
TGTGCCAGCAGCCGGGTGTCCACGGGGGCCGGCAATGAGCAGTTCTTC
>TRBV4-1|TRBD1|TRBJ2-7|-
CASSQDLGTGIYEQYF
TGCGCCAGCAGCCAAGACTTAGGGACAGGGATCTACGAGCAGTACTTC
>TRBV7-3|TRBD2|TRBJ2-3|-
CASSELAGGTDTQYF
TGTGCCAGCAGCGAACTAGCGGGGGGCACAGATACGCAGTATTTT
>TRBV18|-|TRBJ1-4|-
CASSPEKLFF
TGTGCCAGCTCCCCGGAAAAACTGTTTTTT
>TRBV5-6|-|TRBJ2-2|-
CASSRLFLNTGELFF
TGTGCCAGCAGCCGCCTGTTCCTGAACACCGGGGAGCTGTTTTTT
>TRBV12-3/TRBV12-4|-|TRBJ2-5|-
CASSRDNQETQYF
TGTGCCAGCAGCCGGGACAACCAAGAGACCCAGTACTTC
>TRBV5-1|TRBD2|TRBJ2-3|-
CASSHLAGGPDTQYF
TGCGCCAGCAGCCATCTAGCGGGGGGGCCAGATACGCAGTATTTT
>TRBV2|TRBD1|TRBJ1-5|-
CASSPGQEEHQPQHF
TGTGCCAGCAGCCCAGGACAGGAAGAACATCAGCCCCAGCATTTT
>TRBV6-5|-|TRBJ1-3|-
CASKTTGNSGNTIYF
TGTGCCAGCAAGACTACAGGGAACTCTGGAAACACCATATATTTT
>TRBV10-3|-|TRBJ2-2|-
CAISRRQVNTGELFF
TGTGCCATCAGCAGACGACAGGTGAACACCGGGGAGCTGTTTTTT
>TRBV9|-|TRBJ2-1|-
CATSGVTNEQFF
TGTGCCACATCCGGGGTCACCAATGAGCAGTTCTTC
>TRBV7-3|TRBD1|TRBJ1-2|once
CASSSQSGTEYGYTF
TGTGCCAGCAGCTCCCAATCCGGGACAGAGTATGGCTACACCTTC
>TRBV28|-|TRBJ1-2|once
CASRWGGPLALNYGYTF
TGTGCCAGCCGGTGGGGGGGTCCCCTGGCTCTCAACTATGGCTACACCTTC